The clone carrying this T cell receptor (beta chain) occurred once. Its antigen is unknown. The assay was immunoSEQ multiplex PCR, and TCRdb's table has in-frame clones only and misses some. The top ten clones hold approximately 4% of a sample with approximately 150,000 clones, about 90% of them seen once. This entry belongs to a study of T cell responses to AZD1222 COVID-19 vaccine. Whether given at about 4 or about 12 weeks, second doses were pooled. The CDR3 covers 11 residues. V was trimmed by 7 bases and J by 9 bases, leaving 12 bases between them. Study outcomes and limitations: Spike was spanned by vaccine-associated CD4 TCRs, with dominance at 160-218 and 743-854. Seropositive AZD1222 recipients at baseline numbered only five or six.

The V call is TRBV12-3 or TRBV12-4, the J call TRBJ1-1; no clear D. Material: peripheral blood, obtained 28 days after the second AZD1222 dose. This TCR was recovered from an adult who received the AZD1222 COVID-19 vaccine. The CDR3, as DNA: TGTGCCAGCACCATTCGTGGCAAAGCTTTCTTT. It codes for CASTIRGKAFF.